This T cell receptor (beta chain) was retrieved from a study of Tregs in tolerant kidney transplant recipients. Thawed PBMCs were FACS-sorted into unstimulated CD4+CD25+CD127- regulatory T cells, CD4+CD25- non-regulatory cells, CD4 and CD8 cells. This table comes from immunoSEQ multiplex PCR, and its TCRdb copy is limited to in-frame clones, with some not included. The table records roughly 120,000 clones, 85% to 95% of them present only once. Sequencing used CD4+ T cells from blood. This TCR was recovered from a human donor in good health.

CDR3 protein: CASSRGPRANTGELFF. CDR3 nucleotides: TGCGCCAGCAGCCGGGGACCGCGTGCGAACACCGGGGAGCTGTTTTTT. The V and J genes are TRBV5-1 and TRBJ2-2; D might be TRBD1 or TRBD2, each matching 5 bases. The CDR3 is 16 residues long. Trimming took 4 bases from V and 0 from J, leaving 13 bases between them. Germline lookup yields CDR1 SGHRS and CDR2 YFSETQ.